This T cell receptor (beta chain) was identified in a study of blood T cell repertoires in COVID-19. Across the whole study: Italy, Spain and the United States were the sources of the convalescent and acute COVID-19 samples.

The CDR3 covers 16 residues. Germline V lookup: CDR1 MNHNS, CDR2 SASEGT. Trimming stripped 0 bases from V and 8 bases from J, with 17 bases between. TCRdb's copy holds only in-frame clones and misses some; the assay was immunoSEQ multiplex PCR. The table records some 330,000 clones, more than 70% of them present only once. Sequencing input: PBMCs or T cells enriched from blood (not recorded which). The chain couples TRBV6-1 to TRBJ1-3, with D perhaps matching TRBD1 (5 bases). This receptor was taken from a man aged 40-49 years in a cohort exposed to, infected with or recovered from COVID-19 (not recorded which). The CDR3, as DNA: TGTGCCAGCAGTGAAGCGGGGGACTCCCGGTGGGACACCATATATTTT. This sequence encodes CASSEAGDSRWDTIYF.